This T cell receptor (beta chain) is drawn from a study of shared clonotypes between healthy human individuals. Study-level background: Per-donor plates numbered three CD4 naive, three CD4 memory, two CD8 naive and one CD8 memory.

Sequenced by immunoSEQ multiplex PCR; TCRdb stores in-frame clones only, minus some. The table lists millions of clones, 85% to 95% of them singletons, with more than 0.1% in the top ten. Germline V gene sequence: CDR1 SGHVS, CDR2 FNYEAQ. The CDR3 loop spans 16 amino acids. The ends lost 2 bases at V and 3 bases at J; junction bases unmatched: 2. The specimen sequenced was naive CD4+ T cells sorted from blood. As to subset: CD45RA+ positively selected. The clonotype originates from a man between 18 and 35 years old in good health. The chain couples TRBV7-6 to TRBJ2-1, with TRBD2 matching over 12 bases. In nucleotides, the CDR3 is TGTGCCAGCAGCTTAACGACTAGCGGGAGCTACAATGAGCAGTTCTTC. This translates into CASSLTTSGSYNEQFF.